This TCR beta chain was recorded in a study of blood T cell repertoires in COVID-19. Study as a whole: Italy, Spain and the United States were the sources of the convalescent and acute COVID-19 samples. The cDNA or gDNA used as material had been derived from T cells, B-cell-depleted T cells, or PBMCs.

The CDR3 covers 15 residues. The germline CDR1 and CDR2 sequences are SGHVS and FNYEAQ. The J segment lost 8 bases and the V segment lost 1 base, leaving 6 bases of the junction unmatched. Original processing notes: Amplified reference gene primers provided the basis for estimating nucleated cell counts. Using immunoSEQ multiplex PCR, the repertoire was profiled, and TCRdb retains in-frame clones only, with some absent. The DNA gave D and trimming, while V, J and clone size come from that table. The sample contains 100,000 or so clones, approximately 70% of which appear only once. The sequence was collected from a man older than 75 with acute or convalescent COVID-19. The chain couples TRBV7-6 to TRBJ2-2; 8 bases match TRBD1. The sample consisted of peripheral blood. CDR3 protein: CASSLGRRGQGELFF. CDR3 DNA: TGTGCCAGCAGCTTAGGCCGCAGGGGGCAGGGGGAGCTGTTTTTT.